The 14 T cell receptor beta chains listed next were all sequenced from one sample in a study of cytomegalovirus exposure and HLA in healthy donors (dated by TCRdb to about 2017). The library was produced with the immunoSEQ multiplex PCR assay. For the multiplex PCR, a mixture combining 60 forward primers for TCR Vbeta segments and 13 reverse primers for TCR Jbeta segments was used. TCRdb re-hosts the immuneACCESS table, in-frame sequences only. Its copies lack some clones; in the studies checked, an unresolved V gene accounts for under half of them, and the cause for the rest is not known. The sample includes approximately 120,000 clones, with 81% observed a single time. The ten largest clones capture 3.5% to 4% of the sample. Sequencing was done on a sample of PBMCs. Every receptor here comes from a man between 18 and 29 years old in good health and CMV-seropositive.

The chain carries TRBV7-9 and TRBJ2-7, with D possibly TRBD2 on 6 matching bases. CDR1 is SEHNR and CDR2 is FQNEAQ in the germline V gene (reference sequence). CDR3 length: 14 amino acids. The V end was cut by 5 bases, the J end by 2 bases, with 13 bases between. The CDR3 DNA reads TGTGCCAGCAGCGCCGGAGGGGAAGCCTACGAGCAGTACTTC. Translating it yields CASSAGGEAYEQYF.

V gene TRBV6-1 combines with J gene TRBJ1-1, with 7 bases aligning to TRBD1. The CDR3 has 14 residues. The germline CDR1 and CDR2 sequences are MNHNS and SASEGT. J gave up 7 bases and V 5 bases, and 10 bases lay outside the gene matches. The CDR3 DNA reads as TGTGCCAGCAGTTCTGACAGGGTGGGACATGAAGCTTTCTTT. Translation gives CASSSDRVGHEAFF.

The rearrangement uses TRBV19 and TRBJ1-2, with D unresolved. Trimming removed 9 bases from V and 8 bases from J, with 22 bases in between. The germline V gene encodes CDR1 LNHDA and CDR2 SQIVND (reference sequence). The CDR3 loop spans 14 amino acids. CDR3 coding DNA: TGTGCCAGCCGCGGGCTAACCATCGTAAGAGGCTACACCTTC. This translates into CASRGLTIVRGYTF.

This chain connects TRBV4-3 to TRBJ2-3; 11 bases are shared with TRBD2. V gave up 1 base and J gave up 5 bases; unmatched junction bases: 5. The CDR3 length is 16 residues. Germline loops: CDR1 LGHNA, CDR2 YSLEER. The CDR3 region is CASSQGTSGSLDTQYF. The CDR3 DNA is TGCGCCAGCAGCCAAGGTACTAGCGGGAGCCTAGATACGCAGTATTTT.

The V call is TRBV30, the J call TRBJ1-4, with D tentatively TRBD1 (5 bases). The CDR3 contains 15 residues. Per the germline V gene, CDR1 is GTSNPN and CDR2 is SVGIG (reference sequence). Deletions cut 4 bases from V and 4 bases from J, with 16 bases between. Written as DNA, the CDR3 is TGTGCCTGGAATTTGGGCCCAGGGATTAATGAAAAACTGTTTTTT. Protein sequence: CAWNLGPGINEKLFF. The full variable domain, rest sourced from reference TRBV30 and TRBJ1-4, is SQTIHQWPATLVQPVGSPLSLECTVEGTSNPNLYWYRQAAGRGLQLLFYSVGIGQISSEVPQNLSASRPQDRQFILSSKKLLLSDSGFYLCAWNLGPGINEKLFFGSGTQLSVL.

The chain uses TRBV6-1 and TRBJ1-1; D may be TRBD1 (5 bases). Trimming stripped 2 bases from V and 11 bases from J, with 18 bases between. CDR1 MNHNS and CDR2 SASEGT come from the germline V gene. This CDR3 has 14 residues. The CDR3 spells CASSETLLQVYAFF. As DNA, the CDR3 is TGTGCCAGCAGTGAAACCTTGTTACAGGTTTATGCTTTCTTT.

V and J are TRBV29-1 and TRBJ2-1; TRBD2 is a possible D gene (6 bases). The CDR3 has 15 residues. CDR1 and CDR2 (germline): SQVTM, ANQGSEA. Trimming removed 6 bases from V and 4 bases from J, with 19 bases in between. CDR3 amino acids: CSVRGGWGKYNEQFF. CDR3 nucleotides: TGCAGCGTCCGTGGGGGGTGGGGCAAATACAATGAGCAGTTCTTC.

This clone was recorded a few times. In DNA, the CDR3 is TGTGCCAGCAGCCCTAACTGGGGTCGGGATGACTATGGCTACACCTTC. This codes for CASSPNWGRDDYGYTF. V gene TRBV5-4 combines with J gene TRBJ1-2; the D is unclear. CDR1 is SGHNT and CDR2 is YYREEE in the germline V gene (reference sequence). There are 16 residues in the CDR3. Trimming stripped 4 bases from V and 3 bases from J, with 19 bases between.

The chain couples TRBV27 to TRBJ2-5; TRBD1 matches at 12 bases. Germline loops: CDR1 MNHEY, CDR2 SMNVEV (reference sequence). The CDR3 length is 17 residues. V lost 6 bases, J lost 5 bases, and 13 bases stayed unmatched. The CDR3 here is CASRPGTGGVLGETQYF. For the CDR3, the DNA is TGTGCCAGCAGGCCAGGGACAGGGGGCGTGCTCGGGGAGACCCAGTACTTC.

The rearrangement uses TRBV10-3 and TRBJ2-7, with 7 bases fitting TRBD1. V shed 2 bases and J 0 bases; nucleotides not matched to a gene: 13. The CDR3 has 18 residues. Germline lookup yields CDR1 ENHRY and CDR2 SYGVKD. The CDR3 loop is CAISEGYMGQSASYEQYF. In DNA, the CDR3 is TGTGCCATCAGTGAGGGGTATATGGGACAGTCTGCCTCCTACGAGCAGTACTTC.

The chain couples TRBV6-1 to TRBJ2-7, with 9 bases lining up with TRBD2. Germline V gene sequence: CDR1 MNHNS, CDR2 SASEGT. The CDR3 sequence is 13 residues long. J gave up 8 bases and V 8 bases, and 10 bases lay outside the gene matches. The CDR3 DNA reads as TGTGCCAGCGCGGGGGGGGTTGTATTCCAGCAGTACTTC. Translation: CASAGGVVFQQYF.

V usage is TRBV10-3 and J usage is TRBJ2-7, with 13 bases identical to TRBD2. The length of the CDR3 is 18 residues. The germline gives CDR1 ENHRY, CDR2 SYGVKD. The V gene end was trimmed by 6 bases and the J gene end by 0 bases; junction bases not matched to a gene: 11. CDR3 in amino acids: CAISQLAGGGSLSYEQYF. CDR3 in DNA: TGTGCCATCAGCCAACTAGCGGGGGGGGGTTCGCTCTCCTACGAGCAGTACTTC.

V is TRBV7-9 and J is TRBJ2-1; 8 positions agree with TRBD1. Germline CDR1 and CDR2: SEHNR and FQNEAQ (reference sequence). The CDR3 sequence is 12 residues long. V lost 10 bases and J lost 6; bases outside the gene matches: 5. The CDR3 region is CANAQGVNEQFF. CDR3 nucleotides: TGTGCCAACGCACAGGGGGTCAATGAGCAGTTCTTC.

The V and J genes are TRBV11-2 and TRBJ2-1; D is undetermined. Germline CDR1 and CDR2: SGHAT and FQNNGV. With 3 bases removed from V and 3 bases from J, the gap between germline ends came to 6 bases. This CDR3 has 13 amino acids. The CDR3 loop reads CASSFGSYNEQFF. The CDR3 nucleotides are TGTGCCAGCAGCTTTGGTAGCTACAATGAGCAGTTCTTC. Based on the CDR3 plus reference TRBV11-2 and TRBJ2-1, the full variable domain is EAGVAQSPRYKIIEKRQSVAFWCNPISGHATLYWYQQILGQGPKLLIQFQNNGVVDDSQLPKDRFSAERLKGVDSTLKIQPAKLEDSAVYLCASSFGSYNEQFFGPGTRLTVL.